These T cell receptor beta chains were read from a single sample in a study of cytomegalovirus exposure and HLA in healthy donors. Clones were sequenced by immunoSEQ multiplex PCR, and TCRdb holds only the in-frame ones, with some missing. The table includes a few hundred thousand clones, 86% detected once. Material: PBMCs. These receptors were collected from a young woman in good health and CMV-seronegative. Both conserved end residues are part of each CDR3. The D gene is left open where the match is weak. Some rows mark clone size as missing; the rest say once, few, many or name a class of expanded clone.

cdr3_nt: TGCGCCAGCAGCCCGGAGGCCCTGAGCTCCTACGAGCAGTACTTC
cdr3_aa: CASSPEALSSYEQYF
j_call: TRBJ2-7
clone_size: .
d_call: .
v_call: TRBV4-1

cdr3_nt: TGTGCCAGCAGCTTGGGGCAGGGGGCGCGATCAGGCTACGAGCAGTACTTC
cdr3_aa: CASSLGQGARSGYEQYF
j_call: TRBJ2-7
clone_size: .
d_call: TRBD1
v_call: TRBV5-5

cdr3_nt: TGTGCCAGCAGCCAGTCGGGACAGAACACCGGGGAGCTGTTTTTT
cdr3_aa: CASSQSGQNTGELFF
j_call: TRBJ2-2
clone_size: once
d_call: .
v_call: TRBV11-3

cdr3_nt: TGTGCCAGTAGTATCGGCACAGGGTCCTACGAGCAGTACTTC
cdr3_aa: CASSIGTGSYEQYF
j_call: TRBJ2-7
clone_size: .
d_call: .
v_call: TRBV19

cdr3_nt: TGTGCCAGCAGCTTTAGCGGGGGAAGATACGAGCAGTACTTC
cdr3_aa: CASSFSGGRYEQYF
j_call: TRBJ2-7
clone_size: .
d_call: TRBD2
v_call: TRBV7-9

cdr3_nt: TGTGCCAGCAGTCCCTTGGGACAGTCTAGTCAGCCCCAGCATTTT
cdr3_aa: CASSPLGQSSQPQHF
j_call: TRBJ1-5
clone_size: .
d_call: TRBD1
v_call: TRBV27

cdr3_nt: TGTGCCAGCAGCCCGGGGACTAGCGGGGCTCTAAATGAGCAGTTCTTC
cdr3_aa: CASSPGTSGALNEQFF
j_call: TRBJ2-1
clone_size: .
d_call: TRBD2
v_call: TRBV5-4

cdr3_nt: TGCGCCAGCAGTGCTAATAATTCACCCCTCCACTTT
cdr3_aa: CASSANNSPLHF
j_call: TRBJ1-6
clone_size: .
d_call: .
v_call: TRBV10-1

cdr3_nt: TGTGCCAGTACGGACAGGGTCGGCTATGGCTACACCTTC
cdr3_aa: CASTDRVGYGYTF
j_call: TRBJ1-2
clone_size: .
d_call: TRBD1
v_call: TRBV19

cdr3_nt: TGTGCCAGCAGTCCCATTCGGACAGGGTCCTATGGCTACACCTTC
cdr3_aa: CASSPIRTGSYGYTF
j_call: TRBJ1-2
clone_size: .
d_call: TRBD1
v_call: TRBV28

cdr3_nt: TGTGCCACCAGCGAGACATCCCCGGACGAGCAGTACTTC
cdr3_aa: CATSETSPDEQYF
j_call: TRBJ2-7
clone_size: once
d_call: .
v_call: TRBV15

cdr3_nt: TGTGCCAGCAGCCAGACGACAGGGGACACTGAAGCTTTCTTT
cdr3_aa: CASSQTTGDTEAFF
j_call: TRBJ1-1
clone_size: .
d_call: TRBD1
v_call: TRBV7-9

cdr3_nt: TGTGCCAGCAGCGAGGGTGGACAGAGATATGGCTACACCTTC
cdr3_aa: CASSEGGQRYGYTF
j_call: TRBJ1-2
clone_size: .
d_call: .
v_call: TRBV9

cdr3_nt: TGTGCCAGCAGCACCGGGACACGCTACAATGAGCAGTTCTTC
cdr3_aa: CASSTGTRYNEQFF
j_call: TRBJ2-1
clone_size: .
d_call: .
v_call: TRBV2

cdr3_nt: TGTGCCAGCAGCAGTCCCCAGAGGGAAAAACTGTTTTTT
cdr3_aa: CASSSPQREKLFF
j_call: TRBJ1-4
clone_size: .
d_call: .
v_call: TRBV5-8

cdr3_nt: TGTGCCAGCAGCTTTCTGGCCGTCACTGGCGGGGGCAAGGGGGAGCTGTTTTTT
cdr3_aa: CASSFLAVTGGGKGELFF
j_call: TRBJ2-2
clone_size: .
d_call: .
v_call: TRBV7-6

cdr3_nt: TGTGCCAGCAGTGAAGCGCGGAGGGTGGGTCAGCCCCAGCATTTT
cdr3_aa: CASSEARRVGQPQHF
j_call: TRBJ1-5
clone_size: .
d_call: .
v_call: TRBV2

cdr3_nt: TGTGCCAGCAGTTTATATCCAGAAGGCAATCAGCCCCAGCATTTT
cdr3_aa: CASSLYPEGNQPQHF
j_call: TRBJ1-5
clone_size: .
d_call: .
v_call: TRBV27

cdr3_nt: TGCAGCTTCCACCGGTATGGACAGGGCCAGGTAGCTTTCTTT
cdr3_aa: CSFHRYGQGQVAFF
j_call: TRBJ1-1
clone_size: few
d_call: TRBD1
v_call: TRBV29-1

cdr3_nt: TGTGCCAGCAGTGCACAGGACAGGGGGAGCAATCAGCCCCAGCATTTT
cdr3_aa: CASSAQDRGSNQPQHF
j_call: TRBJ1-5
clone_size: .
d_call: TRBD1
v_call: TRBV6-1

cdr3_nt: TGCAGCGTTAGCCCCCCCGGGACAGGGCTATTTGGCTACACCTTC
cdr3_aa: CSVSPPGTGLFGYTF
j_call: TRBJ1-2
clone_size: once
d_call: TRBD1
v_call: TRBV29-1

cdr3_nt: TGCGCCAGCAGCCAAGATCAGGCCTCTGGGGCCAACGTCCTGACTTTC
cdr3_aa: CASSQDQASGANVLTF
j_call: TRBJ2-6
clone_size: .
d_call: .
v_call: TRBV4-1

cdr3_nt: TGTGCCTGGAGTGTACACCCGCTTCCGGGGACAGGCGACGAGCAGTACTTC
cdr3_aa: CAWSVHPLPGTGDEQYF
j_call: TRBJ2-7
clone_size: .
d_call: TRBD1
v_call: TRBV30

cdr3_nt: TGTGCCAGTAGACTAACCTCCCAAGAGACCCAGTACTTC
cdr3_aa: CASRLTSQETQYF
j_call: TRBJ2-5
clone_size: .
d_call: .
v_call: TRBV19

cdr3_nt: TGTGCCAGCAGTGTAATCGGGGCTGAAGCTTTCTTT
cdr3_aa: CASSVIGAEAFF
j_call: TRBJ1-1
clone_size: .
d_call: .
v_call: TRBV6-1

cdr3_nt: TGTGCCTGGAGTCCGGGGGCTGGAAACACCATATATTTT
cdr3_aa: CAWSPGAGNTIYF
j_call: TRBJ1-3
clone_size: .
d_call: .
v_call: TRBV30

cdr3_nt: TGTGCCGGCGACAGGGGGACCACTGAAGCTTTCTTT
cdr3_aa: CAGDRGTTEAFF
j_call: TRBJ1-1
clone_size: .
d_call: TRBD1
v_call: TRBV2

cdr3_nt: TGTGCCACCAGCAGATCCTTGAGAGCGGGAGAATACCAATCTTTCTACGAGCAGTACTTC
cdr3_aa: CATSRSLRAGEYQSFYEQYF
j_call: TRBJ2-7
clone_size: .
d_call: TRBD2
v_call: TRBV15

cdr3_nt: TGTGCCAGCAGCACAACAGGGGTTGGAAATTCACCCCTCCACTTT
cdr3_aa: CASSTTGVGNSPLHF
j_call: TRBJ1-6
clone_size: .
d_call: TRBD1
v_call: TRBV28

cdr3_nt: TGTGCCAGTAGTATAGTAGGGCTAGCGGAAACCTACAATGAGCAGTTCTTC
cdr3_aa: CASSIVGLAETYNEQFF
j_call: TRBJ2-1
clone_size: .
d_call: TRBD2
v_call: TRBV19

cdr3_nt: TGTGCCAGCGGCTCCGGGTCCTCCTACGAGCAGTACTTC
cdr3_aa: CASGSGSSYEQYF
j_call: TRBJ2-7
clone_size: .
d_call: .
v_call: TRBV28

cdr3_nt: TGTGCCAGCAGTTTACGAACTAGCGGCTACGAGCAGTACTTC
cdr3_aa: CASSLRTSGYEQYF
j_call: TRBJ2-7
clone_size: .
d_call: TRBD2
v_call: TRBV27

cdr3_nt: TGTGCCAGCAGCACGATCTCTACAGTGTACCAAGAGACCCAGTACTTC
cdr3_aa: CASSTISTVYQETQYF
j_call: TRBJ2-5
clone_size: .
d_call: .
v_call: TRBV13

cdr3_nt: TGTGCCAGTAGTATCATAGCCGATCCCCATGAGCAGTTCTTC
cdr3_aa: CASSIIADPHEQFF
j_call: TRBJ2-1
clone_size: .
d_call: .
v_call: TRBV19

cdr3_nt: TGCGCCAGCAGCTTACCTACAGAGACCCAGTACTTC
cdr3_aa: CASSLPTETQYF
j_call: TRBJ2-5
clone_size: .
d_call: .
v_call: TRBV5-1

cdr3_nt: TGCGCCAGCAGCGTTGGGACAGCCTACTCCTACGAGCAGTACTTC
cdr3_aa: CASSVGTAYSYEQYF
j_call: TRBJ2-7
clone_size: .
d_call: TRBD1
v_call: TRBV5-1

cdr3_nt: TGTGCCAGCAGCCGTAGCGGGGGGGCCGTTGAGCAGTTCTTC
cdr3_aa: CASSRSGGAVEQFF
j_call: TRBJ2-1
clone_size: .
d_call: TRBD2
v_call: TRBV11-2

cdr3_nt: TGTGCCAGCAGCCAATCTTGGACTAGCGGGAGTAGGTCAGATACGCAGTATTTT
cdr3_aa: CASSQSWTSGSRSDTQYF
j_call: TRBJ2-3
clone_size: .
d_call: TRBD2
v_call: TRBV4-2

cdr3_nt: TGTGCCAGTAGTTCCCGGGACAGGGGGGCCTACGAGCAGTACTTC
cdr3_aa: CASSSRDRGAYEQYF
j_call: TRBJ2-7
clone_size: .
d_call: TRBD1
v_call: TRBV19

cdr3_nt: TGTGCCAGCAGTTCTAGCGGAAGCTCCTACGAGCAGTACTTC
cdr3_aa: CASSSSGSSYEQYF
j_call: TRBJ2-7
clone_size: .
d_call: TRBD2
v_call: TRBV27

cdr3_nt: TGTGCCAGCAGTGCTTCGGTCTCAAGCAATCAGCCCCAGCATTTT
cdr3_aa: CASSASVSSNQPQHF
j_call: TRBJ1-5
clone_size: .
d_call: .
v_call: TRBV2

cdr3_nt: TGTGCCAGCAGCCCAGGACATGCAACTAATGAAAAACTGTTTTTT
cdr3_aa: CASSPGHATNEKLFF
j_call: TRBJ1-4
clone_size: .
d_call: .
v_call: TRBV7-9

cdr3_nt: TGTGCCAGCAGCCAACCTGGGACTGTATACTCAGAAGCTTTCTTT
cdr3_aa: CASSQPGTVYSEAFF
j_call: TRBJ1-1
clone_size: .
d_call: .
v_call: TRBV14

cdr3_nt: TGTGCCAGCAGCCAAAGTCCCGGGACAGGGAAGTACCAAGAGACCCAGTACTTC
cdr3_aa: CASSQSPGTGKYQETQYF
j_call: TRBJ2-5
clone_size: .
d_call: TRBD1
v_call: TRBV4-2

cdr3_nt: TGTGCCAGCAGCTTGGGACAGGGGTTGGCATATGGCAATCAGCCCCAGCATTTT
cdr3_aa: CASSLGQGLAYGNQPQHF
j_call: TRBJ1-5
clone_size: few
d_call: TRBD1
v_call: TRBV7-9

cdr3_nt: TGCGCCAGCAGCCAAGAACGACAGCTCTTCTCTAACTATGGCTACACCTTC
cdr3_aa: CASSQERQLFSNYGYTF
j_call: TRBJ1-2
clone_size: .
d_call: .
v_call: TRBV4-1

cdr3_nt: TGTGCCAGCAGTTTTTTGAGGGAGTCCGAGCAGTACTTC
cdr3_aa: CASSFLRESEQYF
j_call: TRBJ2-7
clone_size: .
d_call: .
v_call: TRBV28

cdr3_nt: TGTGCCAGCAGCCTGACAGGGGGTTCCTACGAGCAGTACTTC
cdr3_aa: CASSLTGGSYEQYF
j_call: TRBJ2-7
clone_size: .
d_call: TRBD1
v_call: TRBV28

cdr3_nt: TGTGCCAGCAGCGGAAACAGGGGGAACACCGGGGAGCTGTTTTTT
cdr3_aa: CASSGNRGNTGELFF
j_call: TRBJ2-2
clone_size: .
d_call: TRBD1
v_call: TRBV9

cdr3_nt: TGTGCCAGCAGTCTAGGGACAGGGCCTTACAATGAGCAGTTCTTC
cdr3_aa: CASSLGTGPYNEQFF
j_call: TRBJ2-1
clone_size: .
d_call: TRBD1
v_call: TRBV27

cdr3_nt: TGTGCCAGCAGCCAAGATCCAGGATCCGGTCGGGAAACTGAAGCTTTCTTT
cdr3_aa: CASSQDPGSGRETEAFF
j_call: TRBJ1-1
clone_size: .
d_call: .
v_call: TRBV14

cdr3_nt: TGTGCCAGCAGCGCCTTACTAGACACAGATACGCAGTATTTT
cdr3_aa: CASSALLDTDTQYF
j_call: TRBJ2-3
clone_size: .
d_call: .
v_call: TRBV9

cdr3_nt: TGTGCCACCAGCAGCAGTCTCCGGGGTGATGAGCAGTTCTTC
cdr3_aa: CATSSSLRGDEQFF
j_call: TRBJ2-1
clone_size: .
d_call: .
v_call: TRBV15

cdr3_nt: TGTGCCAGCAGTTCCCCATTAGCGGGAGGGCCTTCCGCGTCCCAGTACTTC
cdr3_aa: CASSSPLAGGPSASQYF
j_call: TRBJ2-5
clone_size: .
d_call: TRBD2
v_call: TRBV27